The entry below describes one T cell receptor (beta chain). V was clipped by 7 bases and J by 0 bases, with 12 bases between them. Germline lookup yields CDR1 MDHEN and CDR2 SYDVKM. The CDR3 runs 14 residues. This record belongs to a study of blood T cell repertoires in COVID-19. Whole-study context: T cells, B-cell-depleted T cells, or PBMCs supplied cDNA or gDNA.

In the authors' methods: Counts of nucleated cells, estimated from reference gene primer amplification, were obtained. Repertoires were generated with immunoSEQ multiplex PCR, while TCRdb's copy carries only in-frame clones and drops some. That table is the source of V, J and clone size, and D and trimming were worked out from the DNA. In the table there are 250,000 to 350,000 clones, under 90% of which are singletons. The receptor was derived from a woman aged 45 to 65 who had been exposed to COVID-19. The rearrangement joins TRBV28 to TRBJ1-1; D gene uncertain. The sequenced sample was PBMCs or T cells enriched from blood (not recorded which). The CDR3 DNA is TGTGCCAGCACCTACGGACTTATGAACACTGAAGCTTTCTTT. It specifies CASTYGLMNTEAFF.